The clone carrying this TCR beta chain was seen only a few times. What it binds is not known. The data were taken from a study of T cells in Graves' hyperthyroidism and ophthalmopathy. Broader study findings: Blood also showed most of the thyroid clonotypes that were expanded above 0.001.

RNA transcripts gave rise to amplified TCR beta CDR3 regions. When the TCR CDR3 underwent first-round RT-PCR, the HTBI primer set was used. TCRdb ran MiXCR on the multiplex PCR reads and lists one entry per CDR3 protein. The data show a few hundred thousand distinct CDR3 sequences, about a sixth seen once. The definition of stable Graves' hyperthyroidism was no ophthalmopathy progression within 18 months. Each patient was aged 18 to 65 and had newly diagnosed hyperthyroidism of under 2 months' duration. The authors obtained PBMCs from roughly 10 ml of fresh peripheral blood. The sequenced sample consisted of blood. This receptor was taken from a woman aged 45-59 years with Graves' hyperthyroidism.

The chain's CDR3 is CASTDRTGELFF. The CDR3 nucleotides read TGTGCCAGCACCGATCGCACCGGGGAGCTGTTTTTT. The chain combines TRBV7-3 with TRBJ2-2; D ambiguous. The CDR3 totals 12 residues. Germline CDR1 and CDR2: SGHTA and FQGTGA. V was clipped by 7 bases and J by 4 bases, with 7 bases between them.